The 28 T cell receptor beta chains reported below all come from one sample, sequenced in a study of shared clonotypes between healthy human individuals. Sequencing used immunoSEQ multiplex PCR; TCRdb keeps in-frame clones, though not all of them. The repertoire holds about 2,500,000 clones, with just over 90% as singletons. The sequenced sample consisted of naive CD4+ T cells sorted from blood. Subset indicated: CD45RA+ positively selected. The receptors derive from a man aged 18 to 35 in good health.

This chain links TRBV10-3 with TRBJ2-2; 12 bases fit TRBD2. The trim removed 4 bases at V and 6 bases at J, leaving 3 bases unmatched. This CDR3 is 15 amino acids long. From germline, CDR1 is ENHRY and CDR2 SYGVKD. The CDR3 nucleotides read TGTGCCATCAGTGGGACTAGCGGGAAGTCCGGGGAGCTGTTTTTT. Translation gives CAISGTSGKSGELFF.

J is TRBJ2-7 and V is TRBV5-5; 8 positions agree with TRBD2. This CDR3 comprises 11 residues. CDR1 SGHKS and CDR2 YYEKEE come from the germline V gene (reference sequence). Trimming at V came to 3 bases and at J to 10 bases, leaving 3 bases not matched to a gene. CDR3 nucleotide sequence: TGTGCCAGCAGCTCCGGGGGGGTTCAGTACTTC. Encoded protein: CASSSGGVQYF.

The chain uses TRBV28 and TRBJ2-1, with 9 bases fitting TRBD1. Trimming cost V 6 bases and J 2 bases; bases outside gene matches: 5. There are 15 residues in the CDR3. The germline V gene encodes CDR1 MDHEN and CDR2 SYDVKM. The CDR3 is CASRPGTGPYNEQFF. The CDR3 DNA is TGTGCCAGCAGACCCGGGACAGGGCCCTACAATGAGCAGTTCTTC.

Notes on this clone: In the same sample, other DNA sequences code for this CDR3. J is TRBJ1-2 and V is TRBV27; D remains unclear. This CDR3 is 13 amino acids long. CDR1 and CDR2 (germline): MNHEY, SMNVEV (reference sequence). V was clipped by 0 bases and J by 2 bases, with 4 bases between them. The CDR3 here is CASSLSGNYGYTF. CDR3 nucleotide sequence: TGTGCCAGCAGTTTATCAGGGAACTATGGCTACACCTTC.

The genes are TRBV7-8 and TRBJ1-3; TRBD1 agrees at 7 bases. The germline CDR1 and CDR2 sequences are SGHVS and FQNEAQ. CDR3 length: 18 residues. V lost 0 bases, J lost 0 bases, and 8 bases stayed unmatched. The CDR3 nucleotides are TGTGCCAGCAGCTTAGCGGGGGACAGTCCATTCTCTGGAAACACCATATATTTT. Translated: CASSLAGDSPFSGNTIYF.

This clone occurred once. One end of the junction does not line up with germline, which may come from a read error. The V call is TRBV5-1, the J call TRBJ1-1; D is uncertain. Germline-derived CDR1 and CDR2 are SGHRS and YFSETQ. The CDR3 covers 14 residues. For the CDR3, the DNA is TGCGCCAGCAGCTTGAGTCCGGTGAAGACTGAAGCTTTCTTT. Amino acid sequence: CASSLSPVKTEAFF.

Concerning this clone itself: Other DNA sequences from this sample encode an identical CDR3 as well. The V gene is TRBV2, the J gene TRBJ2-2; 11 bases line up with TRBD1. The germline V gene encodes CDR1 SNHLY and CDR2 FYNNEI. There are 14 residues in the CDR3. Unmatched junction bases numbered 1, after V lost 6 bases and J lost 4 bases. The CDR3: CASRGTGGTGELFF. CDR3 sequence (DNA): TGTGCCAGCAGAGGGACAGGGGGCACCGGGGAGCTGTTTTTT.

The chain recombines TRBV4-1 with TRBJ1-2; no clear D. The germline V and J ends were trimmed by 1 base and 1 base, with 7 bases remaining between them. The germline V gene has CDR1 MGHRA and CDR2 YSYEKL. CDR3 length: 14 residues. CDR3 residues: CASSQGGHNYGYTF. Written as DNA, the CDR3 is TGCGCCAGCAGCCAAGGAGGCCATAACTATGGCTACACCTTC.

V usage is TRBV9 and J usage is TRBJ2-1, with 7 bases matching TRBD2. The CDR3 sequence is 15 residues long. Germline CDR1 is SGDLS and CDR2 is YYNGEE. V dropped 0 bases and J dropped 3; count of bases not matched to a gene: 3. The DNA of the CDR3 is TGTGCCAGCAGCGTAGTGTCTAGCGGCTACAATGAGCAGTTCTTC. It specifies CASSVVSSGYNEQFF.

This clone came up a few times. The same CDR3 can be traced to other DNA sequences in this sample. The chain uses TRBV30 and TRBJ2-2; no reliable D call. The CDR3 is 11 amino acids. Trimming removed 0 bases at V and 6 bases at J, with 2 bases between. Germline CDR1 and CDR2: GTSNPN and SVGIG (reference sequence). CDR3 loop: CAWSVPGELFF. In nucleotides, the CDR3 is TGTGCCTGGAGTGTACCCGGGGAGCTGTTTTTT.

This chain uses TRBV6-5 with TRBJ2-1; D is undetermined. Trimming pared 5 bases from V and 2 bases from J, leaving 7 bases between. The CDR3 spans 13 residues. In germline, CDR1 is MNHEY, CDR2 SVGAGI. CDR3 residues: CASSRNPYNEQFF. The CDR3 DNA sequence: TGTGCCAGCAGTAGGAACCCCTACAATGAGCAGTTCTTC.

CDR3 sequence: CASKGVYGYGYTF. CDR3 nucleotides: TGTGCCAGCAAGGGAGTTTATGGCTATGGCTACACCTTC. The chain employs TRBV28 and TRBJ1-2, with D uncertain. The germline gives CDR1 MDHEN, CDR2 SYDVKM. There are 13 residues in the CDR3. Trimming left V 7 bases short and J 4 bases short, with 13 bases between.

The gene calls are TRBV6-5 and TRBJ2-7, with a weak D call TRBD2 (6 bases). The CDR3 spans 15 residues. Germline V CDR1 and CDR2: MNHEY, SVGAGI. Trimming took 5 bases from V and 5 from J, leaving 19 bases between them. For the CDR3, the DNA is TGTGCCAGCAGTCTCCTCGGGGGTCCGGGAGACGAGCAGTACTTC. It yields the protein CASSLLGGPGDEQYF.

This rearrangement joins TRBV9 to TRBJ1-6; 9 bases are a match to TRBD1. The CDR3 is 16 amino acids. Trimming took 3 bases from V and 12 from J; bases not matched to a gene: 13. CDR1 is SGDLS, CDR2 YYNGEE, per germline. The CDR3 nucleotides are TGTGCCAGCAGCGGTTCCGGGACAGGGTCTTTAGGACCCCTCCACTTT. Translated, it gives CASSGSGTGSLGPLHF.

V usage is TRBV10-3 and J usage is TRBJ2-1; 7 nucleotides agree with TRBD1. This CDR3 contains 16 residues. In germline, CDR1 is ENHRY, CDR2 SYGVKD. The J segment lost 6 bases and the V segment lost 3 bases, leaving 11 bases of the junction unmatched. This CDR3 is CAISDSSRGKFNEQFF. The CDR3 DNA reads as TGTGCCATCAGTGATTCCTCCAGGGGGAAGTTCAATGAGCAGTTCTTC.

This chain links TRBV7-2 with TRBJ1-2; possibly TRBD1 for D (5 bases). Trimming removed 8 bases at V and 2 bases at J, with 12 bases between. CDR1 and CDR2 from the germline V gene are SGHTA and FQGNSA. The CDR3 contains 13 residues. DNA of the CDR3: TGTGCCAGCCGCCGGGGGGGGAACTATGGCTACACCTTC. As protein: CASRRGGNYGYTF. Combining the CDR3 with reference TRBV7-2 and TRBJ1-2 gives the whole variable domain GAGVSQSPSNKVTEKGKDVELRCDPISGHTALYWYRQSLGQGLEFLIYFQGNSAPDKSGLPSDRFSAERTGGSVSTLTIQRTQQEDSAVYLCASRRGGNYGYTFGSGTRLTVV.

This sequence joins TRBV28 and TRBJ2-7, with a possible D match to TRBD1 (6 bases). The CDR3 extends over 14 amino acids. From germline, CDR1 is MDHEN and CDR2 SYDVKM. V lost 2 bases and J lost 11, with 19 bases in between. The CDR3 sequence: CASSLISGTGHEYF. CDR3 nucleotides: TGTGCCAGCAGTTTAATTTCCGGGACGGGACACGAGTACTTC.

CDR3 residues: CASSIWGRELFF. In nucleotides, the CDR3 is TGTGCCAGTAGTATCTGGGGGAGGGAGCTGTTTTTT. The chain joins TRBV19 to TRBJ2-2; D is tentatively TRBD1 or TRBD2 (5 bases each). Looked up from germline, CDR1 is LNHDA and CDR2 is SQIVND (reference sequence). The CDR3 length is 12 residues. V was cut by 3 bases and J by 9 bases, with 8 bases left in between.

The J gene is TRBJ1-1, the V gene TRBV5-4; a possible D gene is TRBD1 (6 bases). There are 18 residues in the CDR3. Germline lookup yields CDR1 SGHNT and CDR2 YYREEE (reference sequence). With 4 bases removed from V and 0 bases from J, the gap between germline ends came to 22 bases. This CDR3 is CASSPGGALNILNTEAFF. The CDR3 DNA reads TGTGCCAGCAGCCCTGGGGGGGCGCTCAACATCTTGAACACTGAAGCTTTCTTT.

The chain uses TRBV19 and TRBJ2-1; a possible D gene is TRBD2 (7 bases). CDR1 and CDR2 from the germline V gene are LNHDA and SQIVND (reference sequence). V was cut by 8 bases and J by 1 base, with 15 bases left in between. The CDR3 consists of 15 residues. The DNA for the CDR3 is TGTGCCAGTGCGCGAGGGGGGGCTTCCTACAATGAGCAGTTCTTC. Translation: CASARGGASYNEQFF.

V is TRBV7-2 and J is TRBJ1-2; D remains unclear. Trimming pared 4 bases from V and 2 bases from J, leaving 11 bases between. The CDR3 has 14 amino acids. Germline-derived CDR1 and CDR2 are SGHTA and FQGNSA. CDR3 sequence reads: CASSSHPANYGYTF. DNA for the CDR3: TGTGCCAGCAGCTCCCACCCGGCCAACTATGGCTACACCTTC.

V usage is TRBV5-1 and J usage is TRBJ1-2; TRBD1 might be the D (5 bases). The germline CDR1 and CDR2 sequences are SGHRS and YFSETQ. CDR3 length equals 14 residues. V gave up 2 bases and J gave up 14 bases, with 22 bases separating them. CDR3 sequence: CASSLAPGLPLNTF. CDR3 nucleotides: TGCGCCAGCAGCTTAGCCCCGGGACTACCCTTGAATACCTTC.

The chain recombines TRBV19 with TRBJ2-6, with D unclear. Trimming removed 2 bases at V and 1 base at J, with 6 bases between. Germline V gene lookup returns CDR1 LNHDA and CDR2 SQIVND (reference sequence). This CDR3 has 15 residues. CDR3 amino acids: CASSILQSGANVLTF. The CDR3 DNA reads as TGTGCCAGTAGTATACTCCAGTCTGGGGCCAACGTCCTGACTTTC.

The CDR3 DNA is TGTGCCAGCAGTGAACGGATCCAGTACTTC. This translates into CASSERIQYF. The chain couples TRBV6-1 to TRBJ2-5, with no clear D. V lost 2 bases to trimming and J lost 10 bases, with 5 bases between them. CDR3 size: 10 residues. Germline CDR1 and CDR2: MNHNS and SASEGT.

V gene TRBV5-4 combines with J gene TRBJ2-5, with D possibly being TRBD2 (6 bases). The CDR3 is 15 amino acids. CDR1 SGHNT and CDR2 YYREEE come from the germline V gene (reference sequence). V was shortened by 2 bases and J by 3 bases, with 14 bases between the two germline ends. CDR3 bases: TGTGCCAGCAGCTTATATCTGGGAGGAAAAGAGACCCAGTACTTC. Its translation is CASSLYLGGKETQYF. Complete variable domain (other parts from reference TRBV5-4 and TRBJ2-5): ETGVTQSPTHLIKTRGQQVTLRCSSQSGHNTVSWYQQALGQGPQFIFQYYREEENGRGNFPPRFSGLQFPNYSSELNVNALELDDSALYLCASSLYLGGKETQYFGPGTRLLVL.

CDR3 sequence (DNA): TGCAGTGCTAGATACGGCTATGGCTACACCTTC. Protein sequence: CSARYGYGYTF. J is TRBJ1-2 and V is TRBV20-1; unclear D gene. The CDR3 has 11 residues. The ends were cut back, 2 bases at V and 4 bases at J, with 5 bases in the middle. Germline CDR1 is DFQATT and CDR2 is SNEGSKA (reference sequence).

This clone was detected a few times. Other DNA sequences in the same sample also yield this CDR3. CDR3 protein: CASSFGQGGQPQHF. The CDR3 DNA reads TGTGCCAGCAGCTTTGGACAGGGTGGCCAGCCCCAGCATTTT. The chain is built from TRBV7-2 and TRBJ1-5; TRBD1 matches at 8 bases. CDR1 is SGHTA, CDR2 FQGNSA, per germline. The CDR3 is 14 residues long. Unmatched junction bases numbered 5, after V lost 3 bases and J lost 7 bases.

The table lists this clone with a count of one. The chain carries TRBV5-6 and TRBJ1-1, with D maybe TRBD1 (5 bases). Germline V gives CDR1 SGHDT, CDR2 YYEEEE. Trimming stripped 4 bases from V and 0 bases from J, with 13 bases between. The CDR3 sequence is 15 residues long. The CDR3 DNA follows: TGTGCCAGCAGCAACCCACAGGAGTTGAACACTGAAGCTTTCTTT. Its protein is CASSNPQELNTEAFF.